These T cell receptor beta chains were read from a single sample in a study of T-cell memory formation after mild COVID-19. MiXCR was run by TCRdb on the 5' RACE reads, yielding one entry per CDR3 protein. The profile shows approximately 100,000 distinct CDR3 sequences, about 17% of them singletons. The sequenced material came from PBMCs or a T cell subset sorted from them (not recorded which). These receptors were taken from an adult woman who had mild COVID-19 (a few samples of this study predate the infection). Cell type and time point are not known. Both conserved end residues are part of each CDR3. D genes are given only for firm matches. For some rows the clone size is stated as once, few or many, or as a class when expanded; others skip it.

v_gene	abundance	d_gene	j_gene	CDR3aa	CDR3nt
TRBV6-1	NA	NA	TRBJ1-2	CASSERVGLDYGYTF	TGTGCCAGCAGTGAAAGGGTAGGGCTAGACTATGGCTACACCTTC
TRBV7-8	few	NA	TRBJ2-2	CASSRWVGSGELFF	TGTGCCAGCAGCCGGTGGGTCGGGAGCGGGGAGCTGTTTTTT
TRBV3-1	NA	TRBD2	TRBJ2-3	CASSLWTSGEFSNTDTQYF	TGTGCCAGCAGCCTATGGACTAGCGGGGAGTTCTCAAACACAGATACGCAGTATTTT
TRBV29-1	NA	NA	TRBJ2-3	CSVEIDGATVGTDTQYF	TGCAGCGTTGAAATCGATGGGGCCACCGTGGGCACAGATACGCAGTATTTT
TRBV12-3/TRBV12-4	few	TRBD1	TRBJ1-2	CASSGGQGATYGYTF	TGTGCCAGCAGTGGGGGCCAGGGGGCTACCTATGGCTACACCTTC
TRBV7-9	few	NA	TRBJ2-1	CASSLWGRAENEQFF	TGTGCCAGCAGCTTGTGGGGCAGGGCAGAAAATGAGCAGTTCTTC
TRBV28	NA	NA	TRBJ2-7	CASSSGPRLDEQYF	TGTGCCAGCAGTTCGGGACCTAGACTCGACGAGCAGTACTTC
TRBV6-5	NA	TRBD2	TRBJ2-7	CASSYGGDRYEQYF	TGTGCCAGCAGTTATGGGGGGGATCGGTACGAGCAGTACTTC
TRBV24-1	few	NA	TRBJ2-3	CATSDLLTEGMQYF	TGTGCCACCAGTGATTTGCTGACAGAGGGGATGCAGTATTTT
TRBV4-1	many	TRBD2	TRBJ2-1	CASSQELAGGYNEQFF	TGCGCCAGCAGCCAAGAACTAGCGGGGGGCTACAATGAGCAGTTCTTC
TRBV5-1	NA	NA	TRBJ2-7	CASTLDRGSSYEQYF	TGCGCCAGCACCCTCGACAGAGGAAGCTCCTACGAGCAGTACTTC
TRBV15	few	NA	TRBJ2-7	CATSSPRVRSSYEQYF	TGTGCCACCAGCAGCCCGAGGGTTCGCAGCTCCTACGAGCAGTACTTC
TRBV12-3/TRBV12-4	NA	NA	TRBJ1-2	CASSSLWSGANYGYTF	TGTGCCAGCAGCTCGCTTTGGAGTGGGGCTAACTATGGCTACACCTTC
TRBV4-1	NA	TRBD1	TRBJ1-3	CASSGTGFSSGNTIYF	TGCGCCAGCAGCGGGACAGGGTTTAGCTCTGGAAACACCATATATTTT
TRBV4-2	NA	NA	TRBJ2-2	CASSQDRGTTGELFF	TGTGCCAGCAGCCAAGACAGGGGAACCACCGGGGAGCTGTTTTTT
TRBV11-2	NA	TRBD1	TRBJ1-5	CASSPGQSRNQPQHF	TGTGCCAGCAGCCCGGGACAGTCTCGCAATCAGCCCCAGCATTTT
TRBV7-9	few	NA	TRBJ1-1	CASSSFHPGAEAFF	TGTGCCAGCAGCTCCTTTCACCCCGGGGCTGAAGCTTTCTTT
TRBV4-3	NA	TRBD2	TRBJ2-1	CASSQARLAGGNEQFF	TGCGCCAGCAGCCAAGCTAGACTAGCGGGAGGGAATGAGCAGTTCTTC